One and the same sample provided the 17 T cell receptor beta chains below, sequenced in a study of a mutant IDH1 vaccine in newly diagnosed glioma. Time point: week 23, last vaccination. The vaccine gave 300 ug of a 20-mer mutant IDH1 peptide subcutaneously per dose. Only in-frame clones appear in the TCRdb table, and some are missing; sequencing was by immunoSEQ multiplex PCR. The sample records about 72,000 clones, approximately 84% being singletons. Antigens for these TCRs are unknown. The sample consisted of PBMCs, taken from a glioma patient whose treatment included an IDH1 peptide vaccine. The receptors were gathered from a young man with glioma.

The chain is built from TRBV2 and TRBJ2-2, with unresolved D. V gave up 2 bases and J gave up 1 base, with 2 bases separating them. The CDR3 spans 13 residues. Germline assignment: CDR1 SNHLY and CDR2 FYNNEI. CDR3 loop: CASSEQNTGELFF. The CDR3 coding sequence is TGTGCCAGCAGTGAACAGAACACCGGGGAGCTGTTTTTT.

J is TRBJ2-5 and V is TRBV7-9, with 9 bases that match TRBD1. The germline V gene encodes CDR1 SEHNR and CDR2 FQNEAQ (reference sequence). The CDR3 is 14 amino acids. J was trimmed by 5 bases and V by 7 bases; bases with no gene match: 8. CDR3 region: CASTQQGAWETQYF. In DNA, the CDR3 is TGTGCCAGCACCCAACAGGGGGCATGGGAGACCCAGTACTTC.

This chain connects TRBV5-1 to TRBJ1-4; possible D gene TRBD1, 5 bases. The CDR3 has 14 residues. V gave up 0 bases and J gave up 7 bases, with 10 bases separating them. Germline V gene data show CDR1 as SGHRS and CDR2 as YFSETQ. CDR3 bases: TGCGCCAGCAGCTTGGACGGGGCACGTGAAAAACTGTTTTTT. This encodes CASSLDGAREKLFF.

This clone was found once. This sequence joins TRBV7-9 and TRBJ2-7; 10 bases match TRBD1. After removal of 5 bases from V and 0 bases from J, the junction contained 10 bases not matched to a gene. The CDR3 is 17 residues long. CDR1 is SEHNR, CDR2 FQNEAQ, per germline (reference sequence). The CDR3 bases are TGTGCCAGCAGCGGGCGTCAGGACAGGGGGAGCTCCTACGAGCAGTACTTC. Amino acids: CASSGRQDRGSSYEQYF.

This clone was seen more than once but under ten times. The gene calls are TRBV5-5 and TRBJ1-1; D not certain. There are 13 residues in the CDR3. V gave up 2 bases and J gave up 2 bases, with 7 bases separating them. Germline V gene data show CDR1 as SGHKS and CDR2 as YYEKEE (reference sequence). In nucleotides, the CDR3 is TGTGCCAGCAGCTTTCTAGCAAACACTGAAGCTTTCTTT. Amino acids: CASSFLANTEAFF. Combining the CDR3 with reference TRBV5-5 and TRBJ1-1 gives the whole variable domain DAGVTQSPTHLIKTRGQQVTLRCSPISGHKSVSWYQQVLGQGPQFIFQYYEKEERGRGNFPDRFSARQFPNYSSELNVNALLLGDSALYLCASSFLANTEAFFGQGTRLTVV.

The chain links TRBV4-1 to TRBJ1-3; weak D call: TRBD1 (6 bases). Germline CDR1 MGHRA, CDR2 YSYEKL. This CDR3 is built from 17 residues. The ends were cut back, 3 bases at V and 4 bases at J, with 19 bases in the middle. The CDR3 spells CASSQQLARDTGNTIYF. The CDR3 nucleotides read TGCGCCAGCAGCCAGCAACTCGCCCGGGACACAGGAAACACCATATATTTT.

The CDR3 DNA reads TGCGCCAGCAGCAATCCACCGGGACAAGGATCGCTCGAGCAGTACTTC. This translates into CASSNPPGQGSLEQYF. V gene TRBV5-1 combines with J gene TRBJ2-7, with D possibly matching TRBD1 (6 bases). Germline V lookup: CDR1 SGHRS, CDR2 YFSETQ. The CDR3 loop spans 16 amino acids. V lost 4 bases and J lost 6, with 23 bases in between.

The V and J genes are TRBV19 and TRBJ2-6; D may be TRBD2 (5 bases). Germline V gene lookup returns CDR1 LNHDA and CDR2 SQIVND (reference sequence). V lost 3 bases and J 0 bases, leaving 9 bases between the germline ends. CDR3 length: 16 residues. The CDR3 loop reads CASSIGGLSGANVLTF. In nucleotides, the CDR3 is TGTGCCAGTAGTATCGGAGGCCTCTCTGGGGCCAACGTCCTGACTTTC. Supplemented by reference TRBV19 and TRBJ2-6, the full variable domain reads DGGITQSPKYLFRKEGQNVTLSCEQNLNHDAMYWYRQDPGQGLRLIYYSQIVNDFQKGDIAEGYSVSREKKESFPLTVTSAQKNPTAFYLCASSIGGLSGANVLTFGAGSRLTVL.

The chain recombines TRBV7-3 with TRBJ2-7; 9 nucleotides line up with TRBD2. Germline CDR1 and CDR2: SGHTA and FQGTGA. The J segment lost 0 bases and the V segment lost 4 bases, leaving 16 bases of the junction unmatched. The CDR3 contains 19 residues. The CDR3 sequence: CASSSRGSGGPRSSYEQYF. The DNA of the CDR3 is TGTGCCAGCAGCTCCAGGGGTAGCGGGGGCCCTCGTAGCTCCTACGAGCAGTACTTC.

The J gene is TRBJ2-5, the V gene TRBV19; perhaps TRBD2 as D (7 bases). V lost 7 bases and J lost 6, with 12 bases in between. The CDR3 has 12 residues. The germline V gene has CDR1 LNHDA and CDR2 SQIVND (reference sequence). CDR3 DNA sequence: TGTGCCAGTAAGGGGGAGGGAAAGACCCAGTACTTC. This sequence encodes CASKGEGKTQYF.

The chain has TRBV27 and TRBJ2-5, with no clear D. This CDR3 comprises 14 residues. The germline V and J ends were trimmed by 5 bases and 2 bases, with 12 bases remaining between them. The germline gives CDR1 MNHEY, CDR2 SMNVEV (reference sequence). The CDR3 region has the DNA TGTGCCAGCAGTGCCAGACTGGATCAAGAGACCCAGTACTTC. Protein: CASSARLDQETQYF.

This clone has more than one count but fewer than ten. CDR3 loop: CASSQEAGGTSYEQYF. The CDR3 DNA reads TGTGCCAGCAGCCAAGAAGCGGGAGGGACCTCCTACGAGCAGTACTTC. This chain connects TRBV4-2 to TRBJ2-7, with 10 positions matching TRBD2. With V trimmed by 0 bases and J by 0 bases, 2 bases remained unmatched. The CDR3 has 16 amino acids. The germline V gene encodes CDR1 LGHNA and CDR2 YNFKEQ.

This clone was seen just once. The chain joins TRBV9 to TRBJ1-2; no clear D gene. Looked up from germline, CDR1 is SGDLS and CDR2 is YYNGEE. V dropped 0 bases and J dropped 0 bases, with 6 bases sitting between them. The CDR3 contains 14 residues. The CDR3 spells CASSVEGANYGYTF. CDR3 in DNA: TGTGCCAGCAGCGTAGAGGGCGCTAACTATGGCTACACCTTC.

This chain uses TRBV19 with TRBJ2-2, with 8 bases aligning to TRBD1. This CDR3 has 14 residues. CDR1 and CDR2 (germline): LNHDA, SQIVND (reference sequence). V shed 6 bases, J shed 6 bases, and the junction held 6 bases outside the gene matches. This CDR3 reads CASRVTGEAGELFF. The CDR3 DNA follows: TGTGCCAGTAGGGTGACAGGGGAAGCCGGGGAGCTGTTTTTT.

This clone rates as medium-sized (0.01 to 0.1%). The chain combines TRBV7-6 with TRBJ1-3; no firm D call. In germline, CDR1 is SGHVS, CDR2 FNYEAQ. This CDR3 is built from 14 residues. The V end was cut by 4 bases, the J end by 4 bases, with 11 bases between. The CDR3 reads CASSSAPTGNTIYF. CDR3 in DNA: TGTGCCAGCAGCTCGGCCCCGACAGGAAACACCATATATTTT.

This chain connects TRBV6-5 to TRBJ1-1; the match to TRBD1 covers 7 bases. After removal of 5 bases from V and 8 bases from J, the junction contained 5 bases not matched to a gene. This CDR3 spans 12 amino acids. CDR1 is MNHEY, CDR2 SVGAGI, per germline. The CDR3 DNA reads TGTGCCAGCAGTGAACCGACAGGGGAAGCTTTCTTT. Protein sequence: CASSEPTGEAFF.

This rearrangement joins TRBV19 to TRBJ2-2, with 9 bases that match TRBD1. Trimming at V came to 6 bases and at J to 6 bases, leaving 5 bases not matched to a gene. Per germline, CDR1 LNHDA and CDR2 SQIVND (reference sequence). The CDR3 consists of 14 residues. CDR3 nucleotide sequence: TGTGCCAGTAGCAAATGGACAGGGGCCGGGGAGCTGTTTTTT. Protein: CASSKWTGAGELFF.